This T cell receptor beta chain came from a study of CD8 T cells in ankylosing spondylitis. Whole-study findings and limits: Within ankylosing spondylitis blood, a TCR beta motif made up of roughly eight highly homologous variants appeared to be characteristic.

About this clonotype itself: Its antigen is undetermined.

TCRdb analysed the 5' RACE reads with MiXCR anew, one entry per CDR3 protein. The sample shows approximately 400,000 distinct CDR3 sequences, about 25% of them seen only once. Trimming took 0 bases from V and 3 from J, leaving 5 bases between them. CDR1 and CDR2 (germline): SGHAT, FQNNGV. CDR3 length equals 13 residues. Material for sequencing was blood, either unsorted or a sorted T cell fraction (not recorded which). This receptor was taken from a male donor with ankylosing spondylitis. This chain uses TRBV11-2 with TRBJ1-1; the D is unclear. For the CDR3, the DNA is TGTGCCAGCAGCTTAGAGCAGGACACTGAAGCTTTCTTT. Protein: CASSLEQDTEAFF.